Below, 14 T cell receptor beta chains from the same sample are listed, as sequenced in a study of CD8+ T cells in alopecia areata. Isolated RNA was reverse transcribed into cDNA used as the sequencing template. Here immunoSEQ multiplex PCR was the method, and the copy in TCRdb shows in-frame clones only, minus some. The sample includes under 150,000 clones, roughly 60% of them seen just once. Material: CD8+ T cells sorted from blood. The receptor set was obtained from a human donor in good health.

This clone was counted between two and nine times. The chain joins TRBV9 to TRBJ2-7, with 8 bases identical to TRBD2. CDR3 length: 14 amino acids. V was pared by 3 bases and J by 3 bases, with 5 bases of the junction left unmatched. Germline V gene sequence: CDR1 SGDLS, CDR2 YYNGEE. CDR3 in DNA: TGTGCCAGCAGCGAAGCGGGGGATGGCTACGAGCAGTACTTC. This codes for CASSEAGDGYEQYF.

The chain is built from TRBV29-1 and TRBJ1-1; D may be TRBD1 (5 bases). Germline CDR1 and CDR2: SQVTM and ANQGSEA. Trimming stripped 0 bases from V and 8 bases from J, with 10 bases between. This CDR3 has 12 residues. In nucleotides, the CDR3 is TGCAGCGTTGAAGATCTGCGGGGCGAAGCTTTCTTT. Its protein product is CSVEDLRGEAFF.

The chain links TRBV11-2 to TRBJ2-7; D may correspond to TRBD1 or TRBD2 (5 bases each). There are 14 residues in the CDR3. The germline V gene encodes CDR1 SGHAT and CDR2 FQNNGV. V was trimmed by 4 bases and J by 4 bases, leaving 14 bases between them. The CDR3 reads CASSSTGTGYEQYF. CDR3 sequence (DNA): TGTGCCAGCAGCTCAACCGGGACCGGATACGAGCAGTACTTC.

This clone came up a few times. The chain links TRBV30 to TRBJ2-7; tentatively, D is TRBD1 or TRBD2 (5 bases each). Trimming removed 5 bases at V and 5 bases at J, with 10 bases between. The CDR3 spans 11 residues. Germline CDR1 reads GTSNPN; CDR2 reads SVGIG (reference sequence). The CDR3 nucleotides are TGTGCCTGGGGGGCCGGGGACGAGCAGTACTTC. Protein: CAWGAGDEQYF.

The rearrangement links TRBV7-2 to TRBJ2-2, with D maybe TRBD2 (6 bases). The CDR3 length is 13 residues. V was shortened by 5 bases and J by 4 bases, with 8 bases between the two germline ends. The germline V gene encodes CDR1 SGHTA and CDR2 FQGNSA. The CDR3 loop reads CASSRGTTGELFF. CDR3 nucleotide sequence: TGTGCCAGCAGCCGGGGGACCACCGGGGAGCTGTTTTTT.

The table lists this clone with a few counts. The chain links TRBV5-6 to TRBJ2-3, with D tentatively TRBD2 (6 bases). The CDR3 runs 14 residues. Trimming took 1 base from V and 3 from J, leaving 9 bases between them. Germline lookup yields CDR1 SGHDT and CDR2 YYEEEE. CDR3 coding DNA: TGTGCCAGCAGCTTGCGGGGGAGGACAGATACGCAGTATTTT. Protein sequence: CASSLRGRTDTQYF.

This clone was seen only a few times. The J gene is TRBJ2-3, the V gene TRBV2; TRBD2 matches at 11 bases. V gave up 3 bases and J gave up 2 bases; unmatched junction bases: 7. This CDR3 has 17 amino acids. The germline gives CDR1 SNHLY, CDR2 FYNNEI. The CDR3 nucleotides read TGTGCCAGCAGTGATCCAGGGGGACTAGCGGACACAGATACGCAGTATTTT. Encoded protein: CASSDPGGLADTDTQYF.

The chain recombines TRBV11-2 with TRBJ2-3, with D perhaps matching TRBD1 (6 bases). The CDR3 extends over 14 amino acids. Germline loops: CDR1 SGHAT, CDR2 FQNNGV. Deletions cut 1 base from V and 7 bases from J, with 12 bases between. Here the CDR3 reads CASSLVNREYTQYF. In nucleotides, the CDR3 is TGTGCCAGCAGCTTAGTTAACAGGGAGTATACGCAGTATTTT.

In its sample, this clone was seen a few times. The V gene is TRBV29-1, the J gene TRBJ2-7; no firm D call. The CDR3 is made up of 12 amino acids. Trimming stripped 6 bases from V and 0 bases from J, with 9 bases between. Germline CDR1 SQVTM, CDR2 ANQGSEA. CDR3 in amino acids: CSVERNSYEQYF. CDR3 DNA sequence: TGCAGCGTGGAGAGAAACTCCTACGAGCAGTACTTC.

This chain links TRBV29-1 with TRBJ2-7; TRBD1 matches 7 bases. Germline V gives CDR1 SQVTM, CDR2 ANQGSEA. V trimming: 3 bases; J trimming: 4 bases; junction bases outside the gene matches: 3. The CDR3 loop spans 12 amino acids. CDR3 amino acids: CSVEGDRYEQYF. The CDR3 DNA sequence: TGCAGCGTTGAGGGGGACAGATACGAGCAGTACTTC.

This chain connects TRBV27 to TRBJ2-2; D remains ambiguous. The ends were cut back, 3 bases at V and 8 bases at J, with 4 bases in the middle. There are 11 residues in the CDR3. Germline V gives CDR1 MNHEY, CDR2 SMNVEV (reference sequence). CDR3 region: CASSFGGELFF. The CDR3 bases are TGTGCCAGCAGTTTTGGAGGGGAGCTGTTTTTT.

In this sample, this clone turned up a few times. V is TRBV5-1 and J is TRBJ1-1; D is undetermined. Germline loops: CDR1 SGHRS, CDR2 YFSETQ. The CDR3 loop spans 14 amino acids. V was cut by 4 bases and J by 1 base, with 11 bases left in between. The DNA for the CDR3 is TGCGCCAGCAGCCTACTCAGTCCGAACACTGAAGCTTTCTTT. The encoded protein is CASSLLSPNTEAFF.

V usage is TRBV5-6 and J usage is TRBJ2-1, with no clear D. The CDR3 is made up of 13 amino acids. Germline values: CDR1 SGHDT, CDR2 YYEEEE. Trimming removed 2 bases at V and 7 bases at J, with 10 bases between. DNA for the CDR3: TGTGCCAGCAGCTTCCTAGGGCTAAATGAGCAGTTCTTC. The encoded protein is CASSFLGLNEQFF.

About this clone: This sample includes further DNA sequences coding for the same CDR3. The J gene is TRBJ2-5, the V gene TRBV28; TRBD1 might be the D (6 bases). Germline V CDR1 and CDR2: MDHEN, SYDVKM. Trimming removed 4 bases from V and 2 bases from J, with 11 bases in between. This CDR3 is 14 amino acids long. This CDR3 is CASSSTGGQETQYF. DNA of the CDR3: TGTGCCAGCAGTTCGACAGGCGGGCAAGAGACCCAGTACTTC.